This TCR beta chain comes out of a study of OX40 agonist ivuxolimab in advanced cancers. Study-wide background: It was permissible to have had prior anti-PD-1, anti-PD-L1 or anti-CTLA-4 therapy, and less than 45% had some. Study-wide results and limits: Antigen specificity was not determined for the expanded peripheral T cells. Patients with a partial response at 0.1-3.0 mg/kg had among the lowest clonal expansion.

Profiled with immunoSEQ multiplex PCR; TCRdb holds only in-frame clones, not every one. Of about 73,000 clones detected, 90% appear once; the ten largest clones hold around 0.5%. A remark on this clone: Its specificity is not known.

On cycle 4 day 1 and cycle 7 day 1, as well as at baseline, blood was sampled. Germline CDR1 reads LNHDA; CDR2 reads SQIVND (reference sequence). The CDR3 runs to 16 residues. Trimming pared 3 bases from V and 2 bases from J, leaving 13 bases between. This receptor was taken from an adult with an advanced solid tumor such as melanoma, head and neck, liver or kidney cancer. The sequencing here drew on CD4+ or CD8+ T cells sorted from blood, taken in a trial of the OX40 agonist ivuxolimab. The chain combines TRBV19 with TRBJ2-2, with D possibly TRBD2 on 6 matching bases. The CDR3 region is CASSMNPGTNTGELFF. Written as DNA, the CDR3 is TGTGCCAGTAGTATGAATCCCGGGACTAACACCGGGGAGCTGTTTTTT.